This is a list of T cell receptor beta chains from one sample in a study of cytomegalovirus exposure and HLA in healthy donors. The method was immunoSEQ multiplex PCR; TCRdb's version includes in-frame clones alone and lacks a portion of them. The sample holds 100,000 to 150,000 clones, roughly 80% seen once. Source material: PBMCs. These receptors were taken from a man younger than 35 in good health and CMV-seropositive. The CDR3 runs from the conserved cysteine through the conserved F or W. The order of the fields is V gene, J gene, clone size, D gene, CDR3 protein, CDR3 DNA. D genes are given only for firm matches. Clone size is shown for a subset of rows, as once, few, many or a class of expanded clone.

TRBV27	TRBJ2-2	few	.	CASSSSGTGELFF	TGTGCCAGCAGCAGTTCGGGCACCGGGGAGCTGTTTTTT
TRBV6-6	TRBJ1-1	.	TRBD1	CASSPGQGVSEAFF	TGTGCCAGCAGTCCGGGACAGGGGGTATCTGAAGCTTTCTTT
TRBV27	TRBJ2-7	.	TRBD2	CASRPGLAGRYEQYF	TGTGCCAGCAGGCCGGGACTAGCGGGGAGGTACGAGCAGTACTTC
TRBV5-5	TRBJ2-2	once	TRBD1	CASSYNRGNTGELFF	TGTGCCAGCAGCTATAACAGGGGGAACACCGGGGAGCTGTTTTTT
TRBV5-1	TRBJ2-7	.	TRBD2	CASSTVAGDPYEQYF	TGCGCCAGCAGCACCGTAGCGGGGGATCCTTACGAGCAGTACTTC
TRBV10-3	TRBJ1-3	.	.	CAISELLGETGNTIYF	TGTGCCATCAGTGAGCTCCTAGGGGAAACTGGAAACACCATATATTTT
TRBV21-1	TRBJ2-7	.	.	CASSKGTHYEQYF	TGTGCCAGCAGCAAAGGGACACACTACGAGCAGTACTTC
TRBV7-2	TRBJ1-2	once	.	CANSSPSRANYGYTF	TGTGCCAACAGCTCCCCTTCCCGAGCTAACTATGGCTACACCTTC
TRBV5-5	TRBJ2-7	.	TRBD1	CASSLAPGQGSYEQYF	TGTGCCAGCAGCTTGGCCCCGGGACAGGGCTCCTACGAGCAGTACTTC
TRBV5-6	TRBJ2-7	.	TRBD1	CASSLEGARYYEQYF	TGTGCCAGCAGCTTGGAGGGGGCGAGATACTACGAGCAGTACTTC
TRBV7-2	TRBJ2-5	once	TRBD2	CASSVTSGGAFETQYF	TGTGCCAGCAGCGTTACTAGCGGGGGGGCCTTTGAGACCCAGTACTTC
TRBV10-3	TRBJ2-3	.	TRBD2	CAISRTLAGATDTQYF	TGTGCCATCAGTCGGACCCTAGCGGGAGCCACAGATACGCAGTATTTT
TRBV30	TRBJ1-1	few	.	CAGLNITEAFF	TGTGCCGGCCTGAATATCACTGAAGCTTTCTTT
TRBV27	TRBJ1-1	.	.	CASSISVYTEAFF	TGTGCCAGCAGCATCAGCGTCTACACTGAAGCTTTCTTT
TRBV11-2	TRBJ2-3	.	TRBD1	CASSSFTGVADTQYF	TGTGCCAGCAGCTCCTTCACAGGGGTAGCAGATACGCAGTATTTT
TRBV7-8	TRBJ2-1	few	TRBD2	CASSLASGRDNEQFF	TGTGCCAGCAGCTTAGCTAGCGGGAGGGATAATGAGCAGTTCTTC
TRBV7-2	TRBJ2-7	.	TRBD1	CASSLGTGNFYEQYF	TGTGCCAGCAGCTTAGGGACAGGGAACTTCTACGAGCAGTACTTC
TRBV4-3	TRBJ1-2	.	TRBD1	CASSPSATGAGGYTF	TGCGCCAGCAGCCCATCTGCTACAGGGGCGGGCGGCTACACCTTC
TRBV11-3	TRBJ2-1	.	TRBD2	CASSSEREGSFEQFF	TGTGCCAGCAGCTCGGAGAGGGAGGGGAGCTTTGAGCAGTTCTTC
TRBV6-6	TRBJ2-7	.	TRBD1	CASSSPGTDFPYEQYF	TGTGCCAGCAGTTCTCCCGGGACAGATTTTCCCTACGAGCAGTACTTC
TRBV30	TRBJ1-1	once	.	CAWTPGPSNTEAFF	TGTGCCTGGACTCCAGGGCCATCGAATACTGAAGCTTTCTTT
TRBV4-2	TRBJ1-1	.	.	CASSLEEGTEAFF	TGTGCCAGCAGCCTAGAAGAGGGCACTGAAGCTTTCTTT
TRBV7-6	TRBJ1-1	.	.	CASRPRIRDTLNTEAFF	TGTGCCAGCAGACCCCGTATCCGAGACACCCTGAACACTGAAGCTTTCTTT
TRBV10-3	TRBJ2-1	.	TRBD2	CAISENSGSNEQFF	TGTGCCATCAGTGAGAATAGCGGGAGTAATGAGCAGTTCTTC
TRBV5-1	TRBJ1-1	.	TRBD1	CASSWGTDVNTEAFF	TGCGCCAGCAGCTGGGGGACAGACGTGAACACTGAAGCTTTCTTT
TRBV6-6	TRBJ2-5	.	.	CASSLRLGETQYF	TGTGCCAGCAGTTTACGCCTTGGCGAGACCCAGTACTTC
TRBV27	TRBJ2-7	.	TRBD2	CASSSAARGGLYEQYF	TGTGCCAGCAGTTCCGCAGCCCGGGGGGGGCTATACGAGCAGTACTTC
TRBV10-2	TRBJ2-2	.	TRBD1	CASSARGRRGELFF	TGCGCCAGCAGTGCTAGGGGGCGCCGCGGGGAGCTGTTTTTT
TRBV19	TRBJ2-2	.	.	CASSIAYTGELFF	TGTGCCAGTAGTATAGCTTATACCGGGGAGCTGTTTTTT
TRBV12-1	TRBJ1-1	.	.	CASSLGTGGFDTEAFF	TGTGCCAGCAGCCTCGGGACAGGGGGCTTCGACACTGAAGCTTTCTTT
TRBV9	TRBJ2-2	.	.	CASSVSTGNTGELFF	TGTGCCAGCAGCGTATCTACAGGGAACACCGGGGAGCTGTTTTTT
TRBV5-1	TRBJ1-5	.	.	CASSLVPAGPNQPQHF	TGCGCCAGCAGCTTGGTACCCGCAGGGCCGAATCAGCCCCAGCATTTT
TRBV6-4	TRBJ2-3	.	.	CASSDSSQGADTQYF	TGTGCCAGCAGTGACTCGAGTCAGGGTGCAGATACGCAGTATTTT
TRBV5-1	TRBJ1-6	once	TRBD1	CASSPGQGHSPLHF	TGCGCCAGCAGCCCTGGACAGGGGCACTCACCCCTCCACTTT
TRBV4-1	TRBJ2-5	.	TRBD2	CASSQEQVRTRDGETQYF	TGCGCCAGCAGCCAAGAACAGGTCCGGACTAGAGATGGAGAGACCCAGTACTTC
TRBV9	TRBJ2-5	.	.	CASSVGRGPGREETQYF	TGTGCCAGCAGCGTAGGCAGGGGGCCTGGGAGGGAAGAGACCCAGTACTTC
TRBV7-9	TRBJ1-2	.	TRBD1	CASSAGTGSNYGYTF	TGTGCCAGCAGCGCCGGGACAGGGTCTAACTATGGCTACACCTTC
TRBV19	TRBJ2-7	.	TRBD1	CASSLSGQGTYEQYF	TGTGCCAGTAGCTTAAGTGGACAGGGAACCTACGAGCAGTACTTC
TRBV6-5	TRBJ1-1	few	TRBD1	CASSHGTGENTEAFF	TGTGCCAGCAGTCACGGGACAGGGGAGAACACTGAAGCTTTCTTT
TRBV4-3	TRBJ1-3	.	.	CASSQGVAGNTIYF	TGCGCCAGCAGCCAAGGCGTTGCTGGAAACACCATATATTTT
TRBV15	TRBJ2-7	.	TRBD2	CATASGRAYEQYF	TGTGCCACCGCTAGCGGGAGGGCCTACGAGCAGTACTTC
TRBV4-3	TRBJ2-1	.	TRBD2	CASSLRTSGKGGEQFF	TGCGCCAGCAGCCTCAGGACTAGCGGGAAGGGTGGAGAGCAGTTCTTC
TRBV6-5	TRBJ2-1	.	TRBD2	CASSYSIFFSGEQFF	TGTGCCAGCAGTTACTCGATTTTCTTTAGCGGGGAGCAGTTCTTC
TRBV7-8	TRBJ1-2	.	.	CASGLVRWFRSPGNYGYTF	TGTGCCAGCGGGCTAGTCAGGTGGTTCCGGTCCCCAGGGAACTATGGCTACACCTTC
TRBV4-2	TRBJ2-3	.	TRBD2	CASSLLRGEEGDTQYF	TGTGCCAGCAGCCTACTCCGGGGGGAAGAGGGAGATACGCAGTATTTT
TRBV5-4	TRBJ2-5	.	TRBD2	CASSLAGGRGQETQYF	TGTGCCAGCAGCTTGGCCGGCGGGAGGGGACAAGAGACCCAGTACTTC
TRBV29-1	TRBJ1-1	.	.	CSVYLVGGSMNTEAFF	TGCAGCGTTTATTTAGTCGGCGGTTCGATGAACACTGAAGCTTTCTTT
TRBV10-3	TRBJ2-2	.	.	CAINKPGAGELFF	TGTGCCATCAATAAACCAGGGGCTGGGGAGCTGTTTTTT
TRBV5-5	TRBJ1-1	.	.	CASSQSTGRGMFGTEAFF	TGTGCCAGCAGCCAATCGACGGGGAGGGGAATGTTCGGCACTGAAGCTTTCTTT
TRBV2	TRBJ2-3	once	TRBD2	CASSKTGTSGVLQYF	TGTGCCAGCAGTAAGACCGGGACTAGCGGGGTGTTGCAGTATTTT
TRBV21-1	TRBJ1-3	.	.	CASSKVHSEYSGNTIYF	TGTGCCAGCAGCAAAGTTCACAGTGAATACTCTGGAAACACCATATATTTT
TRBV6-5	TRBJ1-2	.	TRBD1	CASSYGQGLDYGYTF	TGTGCCAGCAGTTACGGACAGGGACTGGACTATGGCTACACCTTC
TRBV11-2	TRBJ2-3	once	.	CASSLEFQATDTQYF	TGTGCCAGCAGCTTAGAATTTCAGGCCACAGATACGCAGTATTTT
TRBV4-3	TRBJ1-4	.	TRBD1	CASSHSQGVFEKLFF	TGCGCCAGCAGCCACAGCCAGGGGGTTTTCGAAAAACTGTTTTTT